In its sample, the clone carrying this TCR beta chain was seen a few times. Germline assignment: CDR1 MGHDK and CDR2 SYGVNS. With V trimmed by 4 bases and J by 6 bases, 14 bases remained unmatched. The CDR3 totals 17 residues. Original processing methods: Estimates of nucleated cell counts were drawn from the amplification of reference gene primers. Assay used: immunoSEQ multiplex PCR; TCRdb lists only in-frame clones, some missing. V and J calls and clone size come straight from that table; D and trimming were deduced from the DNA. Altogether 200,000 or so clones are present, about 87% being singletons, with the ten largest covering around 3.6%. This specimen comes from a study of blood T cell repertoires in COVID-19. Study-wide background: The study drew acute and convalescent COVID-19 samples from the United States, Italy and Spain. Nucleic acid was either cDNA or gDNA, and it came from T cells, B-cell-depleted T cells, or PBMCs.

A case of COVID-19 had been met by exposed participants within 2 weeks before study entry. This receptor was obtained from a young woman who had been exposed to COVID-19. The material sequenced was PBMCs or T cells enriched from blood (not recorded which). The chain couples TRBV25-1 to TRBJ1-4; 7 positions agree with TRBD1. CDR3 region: CASSAPRTGITHEKLFF. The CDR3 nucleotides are TGTGCCAGCAGTGCTCCCAGGACAGGTATTACCCATGAAAAACTGTTTTTT.